This T cell receptor beta chain was sequenced for a study of PD-1 blockade in mismatch repair-deficient tumors. Study in general: Patients had approximately 11 mismatch repair-deficient cancer types and were previously treated and progressing.

All patients were mismatch repair deficient, assessed by either PCR or immunohistochemistry. The TCR-sequenced patients were a few responders to pembrolizumab. After removal of 3 bases from V and 7 bases from J, the junction contained 4 bases not matched to a gene. The CDR3 runs 15 residues. Germline CDR1 SGHTA, CDR2 FQGTGA. Study results and caveats: Tumor-resident clones, often undetectable pretreatment in blood, expanded then contracted after pembrolizumab.

Assay used: immunoSEQ multiplex PCR; TCRdb lists only in-frame clones, some missing. The profile covers more than 15,000 clones, with around 82% appearing a single time and 3% to 3.5% taken by the ten largest. Points on this clone: Its antigen is undetermined.

The clonotype originates from an adult with mismatch repair-deficient cancer. The sequences come from PBMCs, collected 4 weeks after starting pembrolizumab. The chain has TRBV7-3 and TRBJ2-2; 11 bases align to TRBD2. The CDR3 DNA reads TGTGCCAGCAGCTTCCTAGCGGGAGGTATCGGGGAGCTGTTTTTT. Its translation is CASSFLAGGIGELFF.